This T cell receptor (beta chain) derives from a study of CD8 T cells in Susac syndrome. Study summary: Patients with Susac syndrome were therapy-naive, on corticosteroids, or on intravenous immunoglobulin alone at the time that blood was drawn.

V was trimmed by 7 bases and J by 5 bases, leaving 20 bases between them. The CDR3 is 15 residues long. Germline-derived CDR1 and CDR2 are MDHEN and SYDVKM. From blood CD8+ and CD4+ T cells, the TCR beta chain was sequenced. Reverse transcription of 0.5 to 1 ug RNA used random hexamers. Amplification of TCR beta CDR3 across 54 Vbeta and 13 Jbeta was performed with immunoSEQ multiplex PCR. One entry per CDR3 protein, called by TCRdb with MiXCR from the immunoSEQ multiplex PCR reads. The data show around 140,000 distinct CDR3 sequences, approximately 95% seen once. The TCR comes from a human donor with Susac syndrome. Material: CD4+ T cells from PBMCs. The chain has TRBV28 and TRBJ1-1, with D possibly being TRBD1 (5 bases). The CDR3 sequence: CASIPGKGYGTEAFF. CDR3 DNA sequence: TGTGCCAGCATCCCAGGGAAGGGATACGGGACTGAAGCTTTCTTT. Complete variable domain (other parts from reference TRBV28 and TRBJ1-1): DVKVTQSSRYLVKRTGEKVFLECVQDMDHENMFWYRQDPGLGLRLIYFSYDVKMKEKGDIPEGYSVSREKKERFSLILESASTNQTSMYLCASIPGKGYGTEAFFGQGTRLTVV.